The clone carrying this TCR beta chain was counted many times. Its specificity is not known. The entry originates in a study of Graves' ophthalmopathy and Graves' hyperthyroidism. Across the study: Pretreatment peripheral blood was obtained at initial diagnosis. The study, taken as a whole, reports: Blood shared most expanded thyroid clonotypes above 0.001 frequency.

TCR beta CDR3 regions were amplified from RNA transcripts. First-round RT-PCR employed HTBI primers, with a second-round multiplex PCR after it. TCRdb re-called the multiplex PCR reads with MiXCR, one entry per CDR3 protein. The table records under 350,000 distinct CDR3 sequences, roughly 17% of them present only once. Pregnancy or lactation, uncontrolled infections and other autoimmune diseases were grounds for excluding patients. Clinical symptoms, serum thyroxine, TRAb, thyroid ultrasound and orbital computed tomography formed the basis of diagnosis. Sequenced: peripheral blood. The sequence came from an adult man with Graves' ophthalmopathy.

In DNA, the CDR3 is TGCAGTGCTAAGAGGGACGTCTACGAGCAGTACTTC. It yields the protein CSAKRDVYEQYF. The genes are TRBV20-1 and TRBJ2-7; D is perhaps TRBD1 or TRBD2 (5 bases each). Trimming took off 4 bases at V and 3 bases at J, with 10 bases between the two ends. Germline V lookup: CDR1 DFQATT, CDR2 SNEGSKA (reference sequence). The CDR3 covers 12 residues.